This TCR beta chain is from a study of OX40 agonist ivuxolimab in advanced cancers. Overall study: Ivuxolimab, an antibody acting as an agonist of OX40 (CD134), was used to treat patients.

Germline V gene sequence: CDR1 MNHEY, CDR2 SVGAGI. The CDR3 is 16 amino acids. Trimming removed 2 bases at V and 2 bases at J, with 13 bases between. Study results and caveats: Among T cells, CD8+ cells averaged more expanded clones than CD4+ cells.

As to this clone: Its antigen remains unidentified.

Data came from immunoSEQ multiplex PCR; TCRdb stores just in-frame clones and leaves some out. Seen here are some 43,000 clones, approximately 86% observed once, and the top ten hold 30% to 35%. The chain employs TRBV6-5 and TRBJ1-5; D perhaps matches TRBD1 (5 bases). This TCR was recovered from an adult with an advanced solid tumor such as melanoma, head and neck, liver or kidney cancer. This material consisted of CD4+ or CD8+ T cells sorted from blood, taken in a trial of the OX40 agonist ivuxolimab. CDR3 protein: CASSYSRDRGNQPQHF. Written as DNA, the CDR3 is TGTGCCAGCAGTTACAGCAGGGATCGGGGCAATCAGCCCCAGCATTTT.